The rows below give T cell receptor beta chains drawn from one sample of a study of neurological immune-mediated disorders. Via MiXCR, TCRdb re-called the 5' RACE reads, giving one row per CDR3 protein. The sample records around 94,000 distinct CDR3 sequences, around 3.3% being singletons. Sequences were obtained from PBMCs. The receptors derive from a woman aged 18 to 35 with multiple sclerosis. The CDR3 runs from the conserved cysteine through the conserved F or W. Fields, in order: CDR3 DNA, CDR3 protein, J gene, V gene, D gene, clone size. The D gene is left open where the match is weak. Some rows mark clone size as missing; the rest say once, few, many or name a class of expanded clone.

TGCAGTGCCGGGCCTCCTGGGGCCAACGTCCTGACTTTC CSAGPPGANVLTF TRBJ2-6 TRBV20-1 NA many
TGTGCCAGCAGTTCCAACGGGACAGTCTTTCAGCCCCAGCATTTT CASSSNGTVFQPQHF TRBJ1-5 TRBV12-3/TRBV12-4 TRBD1 NA
TGTGCCATCAGTGGCGAGAATCAGCCCCAGCATTTT CAISGENQPQHF TRBJ1-5 TRBV10-3 NA many
TGTGCCTGGGGCAACAGGGGTAGCACTGAAGCTTTCTTT CAWGNRGSTEAFF TRBJ1-1 TRBV30 TRBD1 NA
TGTGCCAGCAGCACGAAGCGGGGGGGATCCTACAATGAGCAGTTCTTC CASSTKRGGSYNEQFF TRBJ2-1 TRBV5-4 TRBD2 NA
TGCGCCAGCAGCTTGGGACAGTTGGGGTCAGAGGAAATCTTT CASSLGQLGSEEIF TRBJ1-1 TRBV5-1 NA few
TGCAGTGCTACTTCGACTAGCGGGGGCCAAGAGACCCAGTACTTC CSATSTSGGQETQYF TRBJ2-5 TRBV20-1 TRBD2 many
TGTGCCAGCGCGTATAGCACAGATACGCAGTATTTT CASAYSTDTQYF TRBJ2-3 TRBV6-1 NA many
TGTGCCAGCAGCTCTAGGTCGGGGACCGAGACCCAGTACTTC CASSSRSGTETQYF TRBJ2-5 TRBV7-8 NA many
TGCGCCAGCAGCTTGCACCCGGGACAGGGGGCGAGGCCGGTCGGTGAAGCTTTCTTT CASSLHPGQGARPVGEAFF TRBJ1-1 TRBV5-1 TRBD1 many
TGCAGTGCTAACGGACAGGGGTCTGGCTACACCTTC CSANGQGSGYTF TRBJ1-2 TRBV20-1 TRBD1 once
TGCGCCAGCAGCCCCAGCGGGGGCCAAGTCGGGGAGCTGTTTTTT CASSPSGGQVGELFF TRBJ2-2 TRBV4-1 TRBD2 many
TGTGCCAGCAGCTTGGTAAGCGGGGTCTACAATGAGCAGTTCTTC CASSLVSGVYNEQFF TRBJ2-1 TRBV5-6 TRBD2 NA
TGTGCCAGCAGCTTCCCTACGGCGGGACTAGCGGGAAACACCGGGGAGCTGTTTTTT CASSFPTAGLAGNTGELFF TRBJ2-2 TRBV5-5 TRBD2 many
TGTGCCAGCAGCTTAGCACGGGCTGGAAACACCATATATTTT CASSLARAGNTIYF TRBJ1-3 TRBV11-2 NA many
TGTGCCAGCAGCAAGGGACCTTACAATGAGCAGTTCTTC CASSKGPYNEQFF TRBJ2-1 TRBV7-8 NA many
TGTGCCAGCAGTTTATCGGCGGGGGTTGAGCAGTTCTTC CASSLSAGVEQFF TRBJ2-1 TRBV27 TRBD2 many